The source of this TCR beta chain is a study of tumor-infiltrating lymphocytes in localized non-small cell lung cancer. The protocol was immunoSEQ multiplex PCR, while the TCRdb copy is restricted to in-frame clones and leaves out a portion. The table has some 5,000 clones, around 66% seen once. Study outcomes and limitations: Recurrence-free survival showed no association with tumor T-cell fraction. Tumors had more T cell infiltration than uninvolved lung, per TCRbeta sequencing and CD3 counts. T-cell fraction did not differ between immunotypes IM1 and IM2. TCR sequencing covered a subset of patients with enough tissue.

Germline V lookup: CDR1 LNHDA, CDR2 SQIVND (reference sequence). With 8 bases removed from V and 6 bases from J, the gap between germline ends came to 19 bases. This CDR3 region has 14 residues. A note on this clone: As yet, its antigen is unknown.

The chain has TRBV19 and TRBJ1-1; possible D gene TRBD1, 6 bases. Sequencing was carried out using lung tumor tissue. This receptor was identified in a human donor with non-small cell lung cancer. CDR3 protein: CASGEGGRSAEAFF. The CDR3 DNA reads TGTGCCAGTGGTGAAGGGGGAAGGTCGGCTGAAGCTTTCTTT.